Each of the 22 T cell receptor beta chains below was sequenced from the same sample in a study of blood T cell repertoires in COVID-19. Profiled with immunoSEQ multiplex PCR; TCRdb holds only in-frame clones, not every one. Here the sample spans 70,000 or so clones, about four fifths being singletons. The specimen was peripheral blood. All receptors derive from a human donor in a cohort sampled during active COVID-19.

The chain is built from TRBV7-9 and TRBJ2-1; TRBD2 agrees at 7 bases. The CDR3 is 11 residues long. Germline V gene sequence: CDR1 SEHNR, CDR2 FQNEAQ (reference sequence). V lost 6 bases and J lost 9; bases outside the gene matches: 2. CDR3 in DNA: TGTGCCAGCAGGGGGAGGGCTGAGCAGTTCTTC. Amino acid sequence: CASRGRAEQFF.

This sequence joins TRBV11-2 and TRBJ2-5; 10 bases fit TRBD2. V lost 5 bases and J lost 4; bases outside the gene matches: 7. From germline, CDR1 is SGHAT and CDR2 FQNNGV. The CDR3 extends over 15 amino acids. The CDR3 DNA is TGTGCCAGCAGCACTCAACGGACTAGCGGAGAGACCCAGTACTTC. Protein: CASSTQRTSGETQYF.

The V and J genes are TRBV6-5 and TRBJ1-2; possibly TRBD1 for D (6 bases). This CDR3 has 13 amino acids. Trimming took off 2 bases at V and 6 bases at J, with 10 bases between the two ends. Germline CDR1 is MNHEY and CDR2 is SVGAGI. The CDR3 DNA is TGTGCCAGCAGTTACGGGGCAGGGGATGGCTACACCTTC. It yields the protein CASSYGAGDGYTF.

The CDR3 region is CASSLNIGQGTDGYTF. The CDR3 DNA sequence: TGTGCCAGCAGCTTGAATATTGGACAGGGGACGGATGGCTACACCTTC. The chain recombines TRBV5-4 with TRBJ1-2, with 9 bases fitting TRBD1. This CDR3 is 16 amino acids long. In germline, CDR1 is SGHNT, CDR2 YYREEE (reference sequence). V lost 1 base to trimming and J lost 6 bases; unmatched junction nucleotides: 10.

This clone was detected only a few times. The V and J genes are TRBV3-1 (or the pseudogene TRBV3-2) and TRBJ1-1; 7 positions agree with TRBD1. The CDR3 is made up of 12 amino acids. In germline, CDR1 is LGHDT, CDR2 YNNKEL (reference sequence). Trimming cost V 6 bases and J 4 bases; bases outside gene matches: 2. This CDR3 is CASRQGPTEAFF. The CDR3 coding sequence is TGTGCCAGCAGACAGGGGCCCACTGAAGCTTTCTTT.

This chain uses TRBV5-1 with TRBJ2-3; possible D gene TRBD2, 7 bases. Trimming removed 6 bases at V and 0 bases at J, with 23 bases between. The germline V gene has CDR1 SGHRS and CDR2 YFSETQ. This CDR3 has 18 residues. CDR3 nucleotide sequence: TGCGCCAGCATGCGGACGGCCGGCGCGGGGGCAAGCACAGATACGCAGTATTTT. It specifies CASMRTAGAGASTDTQYF.

V usage is TRBV5-4 and J usage is TRBJ2-5, with D possibly being TRBD1 (5 bases). Germline V gene lookup returns CDR1 SGHNT and CDR2 YYREEE (reference sequence). The V and J ends lost 3 bases and 0 bases respectively, with 9 bases between them. CDR3 length: 14 residues. The CDR3 reads CASSSSGNQETQYF. The CDR3 coding sequence is TGTGCCAGCAGCTCCTCAGGGAACCAAGAGACCCAGTACTTC. The whole variable domain, filled in from reference TRBV5-4 and TRBJ2-5, reads ETGVTQSPTHLIKTRGQQVTLRCSSQSGHNTVSWYQQALGQGPQFIFQYYREEENGRGNFPPRFSGLQFPNYSSELNVNALELDDSALYLCASSSSGNQETQYFGPGTRLLVL.

J is TRBJ1-4 and V is TRBV18, with D possibly TRBD1 on 5 matching bases. There are 17 residues in the CDR3. The V end was cut by 4 bases, the J end by 0 bases, with 15 bases between. CDR1 KGHSH and CDR2 LQKENI come from the germline V gene. The CDR3 DNA reads as TGTGCCAGCTCACGCATGGCCGGACACTCAACTAATGAAAAACTGTTTTTT. Its protein is CASSRMAGHSTNEKLFF.

The CDR3 nucleotides are TGTGCCAGCAGCTCCCCGGGGACAGGGCCCTATGGCTACACCTTC. Amino acid sequence: CASSSPGTGPYGYTF. The rearrangement joins TRBV11-2 to TRBJ1-2, with TRBD1 matching over 9 bases. The ends lost 4 bases at V and 4 bases at J; junction bases unmatched: 7. Per the germline V gene, CDR1 is SGHAT and CDR2 is FQNNGV. The CDR3 length is 15 residues.

This clone was counted many times. The DNA of the CDR3 is TGTGCCAGCAGTTTGGAGGGTGCTCAGCCCCAGCATTTT. It yields the protein CASSLEGAQPQHF. The chain carries TRBV12-3 or TRBV12-4 and TRBJ1-5, with D unclear. The CDR3 consists of 13 residues. The V and J ends lost 3 bases and 6 bases respectively, with 9 bases between them.

This chain uses TRBV3-1 (or the pseudogene TRBV3-2) with TRBJ2-1; TRBD2 matches 8 bases. The CDR3 sequence is 15 residues long. Germline-derived CDR1 and CDR2 are LGHDT and YNNKEL (reference sequence). J gave up 7 bases and V 4 bases, and 9 bases lay outside the gene matches. The CDR3 DNA follows: TGTGCCAGCAGCCCCGGACTAGCTCCGAGGAATGAGCAGTTCTTC. It is translated as CASSPGLAPRNEQFF.

J is TRBJ1-2 and V is TRBV6-1; TRBD1 aligns across 7 bases. Germline loops: CDR1 MNHNS, CDR2 SASEGT. The CDR3 extends over 15 amino acids. The J segment lost 7 bases and the V segment lost 1 base, leaving 9 bases of the junction unmatched. Here the CDR3 DNA reads TGTGCCAGCAGTGAAGTAGGGGGCGGTAGTTTTGGCTACACCTTC. Protein: CASSEVGGGSFGYTF.

This chain uses TRBV28 with TRBJ1-2; D unclear. Germline V lookup: CDR1 MDHEN, CDR2 SYDVKM. Trimming shortened V by 7 bases and J by 4 bases, and 16 bases separated the two germline ends. The CDR3 extends over 14 amino acids. CDR3 DNA sequence: TGTGCCAGCACCCCTGCCTCCGGTCGCTATGGCTACACCTTC. Translation: CASTPASGRYGYTF.

The rearrangement joins TRBV5-6 to TRBJ1-2; unclear D gene. The CDR3 contains 15 residues. Germline V gives CDR1 SGHDT, CDR2 YYEEEE. Trimming cost V 0 bases and J 4 bases, with 13 bases left between them. DNA for the CDR3: TGTGCCAGCAGCTTGGGGCTCGGGAAACTCTATGGCTACACCTTC. Protein sequence: CASSLGLGKLYGYTF.

This chain joins TRBV5-1 and TRBJ2-7, with D possibly TRBD2 on 5 matching bases. The CDR3 is 13 amino acids. Trimming left V 4 bases short and J 3 bases short, with 11 bases between. Germline V lookup: CDR1 SGHRS, CDR2 YFSETQ. This chain's CDR3 is CASSGFGVYEQYF. CDR3 nucleotides: TGCGCCAGCAGCGGGTTCGGGGTCTACGAGCAGTACTTC.

The chain joins TRBV27 to TRBJ2-7, with TRBD2 matching over 8 bases. The CDR3 runs to 14 residues. In germline, CDR1 is MNHEY, CDR2 SMNVEV (reference sequence). J gave up 5 bases and V 3 bases, and 6 bases lay outside the gene matches. The CDR3 loop is CASSLRGAINEQYF. CDR3 in DNA: TGTGCCAGCAGTTTGCGGGGGGCAATCAACGAGCAGTACTTC.

Concerning this clone: Germline is not matched at one junction end, which may reflect a read error. This CDR3 is CASSPGRASLWNSPLHF. CDR3 in DNA: TGTGCTAGCAGCCCCGGCAGGGCCTCCCTTTGGAATTCACCCCTCCACTTT. This chain joins TRBV7-7 and TRBJ1-6, with D perhaps TRBD1 (5 bases). This CDR3 is built from 17 residues. The germline V gene has CDR1 SSHAT and CDR2 FNYEAQ (reference sequence).

This chain connects TRBV3-1 (or the pseudogene TRBV3-2) to TRBJ2-1; tentative D call: TRBD2 (6 bases). This CDR3 region has 12 residues. The V end lost 7 bases, the J end lost 10 bases, and 14 bases lay between the germline ends. Germline CDR1 LGHDT, CDR2 YNNKEL (reference sequence). The CDR3 DNA is TGTGCCAGCACCACCGGGGGTAAGGAGCAGTTCTTC. It codes for CASTTGGKEQFF.

V usage is TRBV24-1 and J usage is TRBJ1-1; the match to TRBD1 covers 10 bases. V shed 4 bases, J shed 0 bases, and the junction held 1 base outside the gene matches. Germline values: CDR1 KGHDR, CDR2 SFDVKD. This CDR3 has 15 residues. The CDR3 region is CATSDGTGVNTEAFF. CDR3 sequence (DNA): TGTGCCACCAGTGACGGGACAGGGGTGAACACTGAAGCTTTCTTT.

This rearrangement joins TRBV19 to TRBJ2-3, with TRBD1 matching over 9 bases. The ends lost 2 bases at V and 3 bases at J; junction bases unmatched: 6. CDR3 size: 16 residues. Looked up from germline, CDR1 is LNHDA and CDR2 is SQIVND (reference sequence). The CDR3: CASSIWGGQGTDTQYF. Written as DNA, the CDR3 is TGTGCCAGTAGTATATGGGGAGGACAGGGGACAGATACGCAGTATTTT.

This rearrangement joins TRBV28 to TRBJ2-2, with D tentatively TRBD1 (8 bases). Germline CDR1 MDHEN, CDR2 SYDVKM. Trimming took 3 bases from V and 6 from J, leaving 32 bases between them. This CDR3 comprises 21 residues. The CDR3: CASSFQGGPSDRDYEAGELFF. The CDR3 DNA follows: TGTGCCAGCAGTTTCCAAGGCGGTCCATCGGACAGGGACTATGAGGCCGGGGAGCTGTTTTTT.

V gene TRBV6-5 combines with J gene TRBJ2-7, with 9 positions matching TRBD1. This CDR3 spans 15 amino acids. The V segment lost 0 bases and the J segment 3 bases; nucleotides outside the gene matches: 3. Germline CDR1 MNHEY, CDR2 SVGAGI. For the CDR3, the DNA is TGTGCCAGCAGTTACTCGGCGACAGGGGGCTACGAGCAGTACTTC. It is translated as CASSYSATGGYEQYF.